Sequencing of this T cell receptor beta chain was carried out in a study of T cells after yellow fever vaccination. The germline gives CDR1 GTSNPN, CDR2 SVGIG (reference sequence). V gave up 2 bases and J gave up 11 bases, with 12 bases separating them. The CDR3 is 11 residues long. Each CDR3 protein is one row after TCRdb ran MiXCR on the 5' RACE reads. Seen here are some 99,000 distinct CDR3 sequences, about 5.8% observed once, and the top ten hold roughly 41%. The sample consisted of CD8+ T cells sorted from PBMCs, taken 10 days after the yellow fever booster vaccination. The J gene is TRBJ1-1, the V gene TRBV30; D ambiguous. This sequence originates from a man aged 18 to 29 who received the YFV17D yellow fever vaccine. In nucleotides, the CDR3 is TGTGCCTGGAGTCGGATAGATAGGGCTTTCTTT. Residues: CAWSRIDRAFF.